Sequencing of this T cell receptor (beta chain) was carried out in a study of cytomegalovirus exposure and HLA in healthy donors. Study-level findings and limits: Cytomegalovirus status was reportedly diagnosed by the classifier with high specificity and sensitivity. Prior analysis indicated that the majority of TCR beta V segments exhibited productivity approximately 90% or approximately 30% of the time.

It was with 60 Vbeta and 13 Jbeta primers that the PCR ran. This table comes from immunoSEQ multiplex PCR, and its TCRdb copy is limited to in-frame clones, with some not included. The table lists roughly 110,000 clones, approximately 80% of them singletons. V lost 6 bases and J lost 0, with 15 bases in between. Germline V gives CDR1 ENHRY, CDR2 SYGVKD. The CDR3 length is 15 residues. Concerning this clone itself: The antigen is undetermined.

Sequencing input: PBMCs. The chain joins TRBV10-3 to TRBJ2-7; D possibly corresponds to TRBD2 (5 bases). The receptor comes from a man in his forties or fifties in good health and CMV-seropositive. The CDR3 protein is CAIRDSLSTSYEQYF. The CDR3 coding sequence is TGTGCCATCAGGGACTCACTCTCCACCTCCTACGAGCAGTACTTC.